This note documents a single T cell receptor beta chain sequence. The antigen it recognizes is unknown. Base qualities are missing; no much larger clone stands one base away. The immunoSEQ Assay was used to sequence TCRbeta CDR3 regions. After extraction, genomic DNA underwent amplification by bias-controlled multiplex PCR, followed by high-throughput sequencing. For the original study's pipeline: Collapsing and filtering of sequences were performed to quantify the absolute abundance of each unique TCRbeta CDR3 region. T cell fraction was estimated by normalization of TCRbeta template counts to usable DNA, with usable DNA being measured through amplification of reference genes present in all nucleated cells. Repertoire TCRs were annotated as SARS-CoV-2-specific by exact matching of V gene, CDR3 amino acid sequence and J gene to a known reactive TCR set. MIRA supplied the reference SARS-CoV-2 TCR set, which was filtered for enrichment in COVID-19-positive ImmuneCODE repertoires so that public or cross-reactive TCRs were removed. Using the MIRA antigens, annotated TCRs were further analysed by specific ORF or by position within an ORF. Breadth was defined as the number of annotated unique rearrangements divided by the total number of unique productive rearrangements, and depth was defined as the summed frequency of the annotated unique rearrangements. TCR breadth was compared between groups using two-sided Wilcoxon rank-sum tests. TCRdb limited this immuneACCESS table to in-frame rearrangements with V and J called. A share of clones is missing; checked studies link under half to unresolved V genes, and the rest is unexplained. Clone size and the V and J calls come from that table; the DNA yielded D and trimming. This sample has fewer than 800,000 clones in its table, and around 92% of those were observed once. The top ten clonotypes cover approximately 1.5% of the sample.

This record belongs to a study of Ad26.COV2.S vaccination and SARS-CoV-2 variants (dated by TCRdb to 2020 to 2023). Concerning the study at large: Donors in the vaccine arm were drawn from COV1001, a multicentre, randomized, double-blind, placebo-controlled phase I-IIa trial testing Ad26.COV2.S in healthy adults. TCRbeta repertoire sequencing was used to assess the specificity and breadth of SARS-CoV-2-reactive T cell receptors after Ad26.COV2.S vaccination. Throughout the experiments and outcome assessment, investigators stayed blinded to trial group allocation. The TCR-sequenced set comprised about 32 samples: about 19 Ad26.COV2.S vaccine recipients, 5 placebo recipients and 8 SARS-CoV-2 convalescent individuals. Ad26.COV2.S was given intramuscularly at 5x10^10 or 1x10^11 viral particles, as a single shot or as two shots 56 days apart. Trial participants were randomized into five groups of five: low-dose or high-dose Ad26.COV2.S given once or twice, or placebo on both occasions. Study-wide findings and limitations: The authors noted that the TCR breadth and depth analyses may have underestimated total T cell responses. Higher spike-specific TCR breadth was observed in Ad26.COV2.S recipients than in placebo recipients (P = 0.0014). Non-spike TCR breadth was comparable between vaccine and placebo recipients, consistent with the vaccine containing only spike. After vaccination, substantial breadth of spike-specific CD8+ and CD4+ T cell responses was reported. The study was not powered for comparison of responses between vaccine doses or regimens.

In light of the paper, this sample's treatment or condition label describes: roughly 18 received Ad26.COV2.S at low or high dose, single or two shots; roughly five received placebo; per-sample allocation not given. Repertoires of vaccine and placebo recipients were sequenced from samples taken on day 63 after the first injection. Cohort 1b enrolled around 24 adults aged 18-55 years at a single site in Boston, USA, between 29 July and 7 August 2020. Ad26.COV2.S was a replication-incompetent adenovirus type 26 vector expressing a prefusion-stabilized SARS-CoV-2 spike protein from the original Wuhan strain. V is trimmed back by 2 bases and J by 2 bases, and the junction contains 2 bases that no gene match accounts for. As encoded in the germline V gene (reference sequence), CDR1 is LNHDA while CDR2 is SQIVND. The CDR3 has 14 amino acids, counting the end cysteine and phenylalanine. Only CDR3 DNA remains: 42 bases, in frame from the first base.

The clonotype originates from a person aged 18-65 years who received the Ad26.COV2.S COVID-19 vaccine or a placebo. The specimen was peripheral blood, collected in a trial of Ad26.COV2.S vaccine versus placebo. The sequence links TRBV19 to TRBJ2-5, and 7 bases in between align with TRBD2. The DNA is as follows: TGTGCCAGTAGTATACTCGGGAGGCAAGAGACCCAGTACTTC. This codes for CASSILGRQETQYF.